These T cell receptor beta chains were read from a single sample in a study of T cell responses to AZD1222 COVID-19 vaccine. Assay used: immunoSEQ multiplex PCR; TCRdb lists only in-frame clones, some missing. This table holds tens of thousands of clones, roughly 85% found once. The specimen comprised peripheral blood, sampled on day 0 of AZD1222 vaccination. These receptors all come from an adult in good health. CDR3s include the opening cysteine and the closing phenylalanine or tryptophan. Each record gives: V gene, D gene, clone size, J gene, CDR3 DNA, CDR3 protein. D genes are given only for firm matches. Clone size is given for some rows only: seen once, a few or many times, or a class if the clone is expanded.

>TRBV6-2/TRBV6-3|-|-|TRBJ2-5
TGTGCCAGCAGCTCCTGGGGCGGGGTTGGGGAGACCCAGTACTTC
CASSSWGGVGETQYF
>TRBV7-9|-|-|TRBJ2-2
TGTGCCAGCAACCGGGGGAATTCGACCGGGGAGCTGTTTTTT
CASNRGNSTGELFF
>TRBV19|-|-|TRBJ2-7
TGTGCCAGTAGTACAGGGACCTACGAGCAGTACTTC
CASSTGTYEQYF
>TRBV6-5|-|-|TRBJ2-2
TGTGCCAGCAGTTATTGGGGGGGGGAGCTGTTTTTT
CASSYWGGELFF
>TRBV6-5|TRBD1|few|TRBJ1-2
TGTGCCAGCAGTTACTCCGGGACAGGGGGCTATGGCTACACCTTC
CASSYSGTGGYGYTF
>TRBV5-4|TRBD1|-|TRBJ1-1
TGTGCCAGCAGCGAGAGACAGGGGCGGACTGAAGCTTTCTTT
CASSERQGRTEAFF
>TRBV3-1/TRBV3-2|-|-|TRBJ1-2
TGTGCCAGCAGCCAAGACATTCGGACCTGGGATGGCTACACCTTC
CASSQDIRTWDGYTF
>TRBV6-5|TRBD1|-|TRBJ2-7
TGTGCCAGCAGTCCCAACAGGGGCGAGCAGTACTTC
CASSPNRGEQYF
>TRBV12-3/TRBV12-4|-|few|TRBJ1-1
TGTGCCAGCAGTTTAAACCGGGGGGCTGAAGCTTTCTTT
CASSLNRGAEAFF
>TRBV18|-|-|TRBJ1-2
TGTGCCAGCTCACCACCTAGCCAGGGAGGGTATGGCTACACCTTC
CASSPPSQGGYGYTF
>TRBV30|-|-|TRBJ1-4
TGTGCCTGGCTCCGGACAGAAGGGGGGATTGGGGAAAAACTGTTTTTT
CAWLRTEGGIGEKLFF
>TRBV7-8|TRBD1|-|TRBJ1-5
TGTGCCAGCAGCTTGGGGAACAGGGGCGGGCAGCCCCAGCATTTT
CASSLGNRGGQPQHF
>TRBV19|-|few|TRBJ2-1
TGTGCCAGTAGTATACCTCGACGGGAATATCGGGACAATGAGCAGTTCTTC
CASSIPRREYRDNEQFF
>TRBV10-3|-|-|TRBJ1-2
TGTGCCATCAGTGACCCAAGGGACAAAAACTATGGCTACACCTTC
CAISDPRDKNYGYTF
>TRBV13|TRBD2|-|TRBJ2-3
TGTGCCAGCAGCGAAGACGCGGGGGGGCGTGGAGATACGCAGTATTTT
CASSEDAGGRGDTQYF
>TRBV5-4|TRBD2|-|TRBJ2-5
TGTGCCAGCAGCTGGGGGACTAGCGGACAAGAGACCCAGTACTTC
CASSWGTSGQETQYF
>TRBV9|TRBD2|-|TRBJ2-5
TGTGCCAGCAGCGAGGGGACTAGCGGGGGGGCTTGGAAAGAGACCCAGTACTTC
CASSEGTSGGAWKETQYF
>TRBV2|TRBD1|-|TRBJ1-2
TGTGCCAGCAGGAACAGGGGGAACTATGGCTACACCTTC
CASRNRGNYGYTF
>TRBV5-6|TRBD1|once|TRBJ2-7
TGTGCCAGCACGGCGACAGGGAGAAGTCTGGACGAGCAGTACTTC
CASTATGRSLDEQYF
>TRBV11-2|-|-|TRBJ2-7
TGTGCCAGCAGCCTCGGGGGACCGGGCTACGAGCAGTACTTC
CASSLGGPGYEQYF
>TRBV5-1|-|-|TRBJ2-1
TGCGCCAGCAGCTTGGGCGCGGCGGCCTACAATGAGCAGTTCTTC
CASSLGAAAYNEQFF
>TRBV6-5|-|-|TRBJ1-5
TGTGCCAGCAGTCCTCAGGGATATAGCAATCAGCCCCAGCATTTT
CASSPQGYSNQPQHF
>TRBV5-1|-|-|TRBJ1-2
TGCGCCAGCAGCTTGGGCCCGGGGAAGGAGAGTGGCTACACCTTC
CASSLGPGKESGYTF
>TRBV27|-|-|TRBJ1-2
TGTGCCAGCAGCCTCAGGCCAAACTATGGCTACACCTTC
CASSLRPNYGYTF
>TRBV11-2|-|-|TRBJ2-3
TGTGCCAGCAGCTTAGTACTCAGGGGAGATACGCAGTATTTT
CASSLVLRGDTQYF